The 10 T cell receptor beta chains listed next were all sequenced from one sample in a study of blood T cell repertoires in COVID-19. Assay used: immunoSEQ multiplex PCR; TCRdb lists only in-frame clones, some missing. The sample yields approximately 500,000 clones, less than 90% seen once. Sequenced: peripheral blood. The receptors stem from a woman aged 50 to 65 with COVID-19, enrolled during active disease.

V and J are TRBV6-5 and TRBJ1-6; D is possibly TRBD1 (6 bases). This CDR3 comprises 15 residues. V shed 7 bases and J shed 8 bases, with 18 bases lying between them. Per the germline V gene, CDR1 is MNHEY and CDR2 is SVGAGI. In DNA form, the CDR3 reads TGTGCCAGCACCCTCGCGGGGGCTTCGGATTCACCCCTCCACTTT. Protein sequence: CASTLAGASDSPLHF.

The J gene is TRBJ1-5, the V gene TRBV29-1; 8 bases line up with TRBD1. Germline V gene sequence: CDR1 SQVTM, CDR2 ANQGSEA. The CDR3 runs 14 residues. J gave up 2 bases and V 5 bases, and 5 bases lay outside the gene matches. The CDR3 DNA is TGCAGCGTTTCCGCAGGGGGCGGCAATCAGCCCCAGCATTTT. It is translated as CSVSAGGGNQPQHF. The whole variable domain, filled in from reference TRBV29-1 and TRBJ1-5, reads SAVISQKPSRDICQRGTSLTIQCQVDSQVTMMFWYRQQPGQSLTLIATANQGSEATYESGFVIDKFPISRPNLTFSTLTVSNMSPEDSSIYLCSVSAGGGNQPQHFGDGTRLSIL.

This clone has just one count. The rearrangement links TRBV2 to TRBJ1-2; 11 nucleotides agree with TRBD1. CDR3 length: 15 residues. Looked up from germline, CDR1 is SNHLY and CDR2 is FYNNEI. V lost 4 bases to trimming and J lost 3 bases; unmatched junction nucleotides: 4. The CDR3 reads CASSAGDRGDYGYTF. In DNA, the CDR3 is TGTGCCAGCAGTGCCGGGGACAGGGGGGACTATGGCTACACCTTC.

This chain uses TRBV13 with TRBJ1-2; D remains unclear. V lost 5 bases and J lost 0, with 10 bases in between. Germline V gene data show CDR1 as PRHDT and CDR2 as FYEKMQ (reference sequence). CDR3 size: 14 residues. The DNA for the CDR3 is TGTGCCAGCAGCCTACGCGCGACTAACTATGGCTACACCTTC. This sequence encodes CASSLRATNYGYTF.

This clone was detected only once. The chain is built from TRBV7-3 and TRBJ2-1; 10 bases are a match to TRBD2. The CDR3 is 15 amino acids. V was clipped by 2 bases and J by 7 bases; unmatched bases: 5. Germline V gene lookup returns CDR1 SGHTA and CDR2 FQGTGA. CDR3 nucleotides: TGTGCCAGCAGCTTACTAGCGGGGGCGGGGAATGAGCAGTTCTTC. It codes for CASSLLAGAGNEQFF. Looking up the rest from reference TRBV7-3 and TRBJ2-1 gives the full variable domain: GAGVSQTPSNKVTEKGKYVELRCDPISGHTALYWYRQSLGQGPEFLIYFQGTGAADDSGLPNDRFFAVRPEGSVSTLKIQRTERGDSAVYLCASSLLAGAGNEQFFGPGTRLTVL.

This clone has a handful of counts. The chain is built from TRBV2 and TRBJ2-7; a possible D gene is TRBD2 (5 bases). Trimming left V 2 bases short and J 7 bases short, with 15 bases between. CDR3 size: 14 residues. Germline V gives CDR1 SNHLY, CDR2 FYNNEI. The CDR3, as DNA: TGTGCCAGCAGTGAAATTAAGACACTAGGTGAGCAGTACTTC. Protein sequence: CASSEIKTLGEQYF.

This chain joins TRBV29-1 and TRBJ2-7; no clear D gene. This CDR3 has 12 amino acids. CDR1 is SQVTM and CDR2 is ANQGSEA in the germline V gene. Trimming cost V 3 bases and J 2 bases, with 8 bases left between them. CDR3 region: CSVEGATYEQYF. For the CDR3, the DNA is TGCAGCGTTGAGGGCGCAACCTACGAGCAGTACTTC.

V is TRBV28 and J is TRBJ1-1, with D possibly TRBD1 on 5 matching bases. Germline loops: CDR1 MDHEN, CDR2 SYDVKM. Trimming left V 3 bases short and J 0 bases short, with 5 bases between. The CDR3 is 13 amino acids. The CDR3 sequence is CASSFRVNTEAFF. CDR3 in DNA: TGTGCCAGCAGTTTCAGGGTGAACACTGAAGCTTTCTTT.

This clone was recorded once. CDR3 in amino acids: CASSQDASGGADTQYF. The CDR3 DNA reads as TGTGCCAGCAGCCAAGACGCTAGCGGGGGGGCAGATACGCAGTATTTT. The chain recombines TRBV3-1 (or the pseudogene TRBV3-2) with TRBJ2-3; 12 positions match TRBD2. The CDR3 totals 16 residues. After removal of 0 bases from V and 4 bases from J, the junction contained 2 bases not matched to a gene. Germline V CDR1 and CDR2: LGHDT, YNNKEL (reference sequence).

This chain connects TRBV10-3 to TRBJ2-3, with 9 bases matching TRBD1. V lost 4 bases and J lost 8; bases outside the gene matches: 13. This CDR3 contains 16 residues. Germline CDR1 and CDR2: ENHRY and SYGVKD. CDR3: CAISGDRDLLGGTQYF. CDR3 nucleotide sequence: TGTGCCATCAGTGGGGACAGGGACCTCTTGGGGGGTACGCAGTATTTT.